The next 11 T cell receptor beta chains were all read from a single sample in a study of beta chain features in type 1 diabetes. What was sequenced were expressed TCRB transcripts, since all of the isolated RNA had been reverse transcribed. Some clones are missing from TCRdb's copy, which holds only in-frame ones; the method was immunoSEQ multiplex PCR. The sample contains 150,000 to 170,000 clones, roughly 8% of which appear only once. The source material was central memory CD4+ T cells from blood. The receptors originated from a man between 18 and 35 years old in good health.

The V gene is TRBV6-5, the J gene TRBJ2-7, with 12 bases fitting TRBD2. This CDR3 has 14 residues. Germline CDR1 is MNHEY and CDR2 is SVGAGI. After removal of 7 bases from V and 2 bases from J, the junction contained 3 bases not matched to a gene. The CDR3 region is CASILAGGTYEQYF. CDR3 sequence (DNA): TGTGCCAGCATTCTAGCGGGAGGGACCTACGAGCAGTACTTC.

This clone was observed a handful of times. The chain carries TRBV5-1 and TRBJ1-3; D not resolved. The CDR3 is 15 amino acids. Trimming cost V 3 bases and J 4 bases, with 14 bases left between them. Germline lookup yields CDR1 SGHRS and CDR2 YFSETQ. This CDR3 reads CASSSRIGEGNTIYF. As DNA, the CDR3 is TGCGCCAGCAGCTCCCGCATTGGGGAGGGAAACACCATATATTTT.

This chain joins TRBV6-1 and TRBJ2-6; maybe TRBD1 (6 bases). The length of the CDR3 is 14 residues. The V end was cut by 5 bases, the J end by 14 bases, with 19 bases between. Looked up from germline, CDR1 is MNHNS and CDR2 is SASEGT. CDR3 sequence: CASSNRDKGLLLTF. CDR3 sequence (DNA): TGTGCCAGCAGTAACCGGGACAAGGGCCTGCTCCTGACTTTC.

This clone has more than one count but fewer than ten. V gene TRBV5-1 combines with J gene TRBJ2-1, with D perhaps TRBD2 (5 bases). From germline, CDR1 is SGHRS and CDR2 YFSETQ. Trimming left V 4 bases short and J 2 bases short, with 13 bases between. This CDR3 is built from 15 residues. The CDR3 bases are TGCGCCAGCAGCCAGAAAGCGGAACCCTACAATGAGCAGTTCTTC. It specifies CASSQKAEPYNEQFF.

The chain employs TRBV6-6 and TRBJ2-7, with D possibly TRBD2 on 5 matching bases. Germline V lookup: CDR1 MNHNY, CDR2 SVGAGI (reference sequence). This CDR3 has 14 amino acids. Trimming stripped 4 bases from V and 3 bases from J, with 13 bases between. The CDR3 nucleotides read TGTGCCAGCAGTTCCCCTCGGACTCGCTACGAGCAGTACTTC. Protein sequence: CASSSPRTRYEQYF.

The chain uses TRBV7-7 and TRBJ2-2; 9 bases align to TRBD1. Unmatched junction bases numbered 6, after V lost 5 bases and J lost 5 bases. CDR3 length: 15 residues. Germline V gene lookup returns CDR1 SSHAT and CDR2 FNYEAQ (reference sequence). The CDR3 sequence is CASSNRQGGTGELFF. CDR3 sequence (DNA): TGTGCCAGCAGCAACCGACAGGGGGGAACCGGGGAGCTGTTTTTT.

The chain is built from TRBV9 and TRBJ2-7; TRBD2 matches at 8 bases. Trimming cost V 3 bases and J 5 bases; bases outside gene matches: 4. Germline loops: CDR1 SGDLS, CDR2 YYNGEE. This CDR3 has 13 amino acids. The CDR3 DNA follows: TGTGCCAGCAGCGAAGGACTAGCCCACGAGCAGTACTTC. Its translation: CASSEGLAHEQYF.

V usage is TRBV28 and J usage is TRBJ1-1, with no clear D. Looked up from germline, CDR1 is MDHEN and CDR2 is SYDVKM. This CDR3 has 11 residues. V lost 3 bases and J lost 7, with 6 bases in between. In DNA, the CDR3 is TGTGCCAGCAGTTTCTACGATGAAGCTTTCTTT. Protein sequence: CASSFYDEAFF.

This clone was counted at least ten times. The chain joins TRBV7-9 to TRBJ2-5; D gene uncertain. The CDR3 contains 13 residues. V lost 5 bases, J lost 2 bases, and 9 bases lay in between. Germline CDR1 reads SEHNR; CDR2 reads FQNEAQ (reference sequence). The CDR3 DNA reads as TGTGCCAGCAGCGATACTTTGCAAGAGACCCAGTACTTC. This sequence encodes CASSDTLQETQYF.

V and J are TRBV7-8 and TRBJ2-3; 7 bases map to TRBD1. CDR1 and CDR2 from the germline V gene are SGHVS and FQNEAQ. V shed 1 base and J 1 base; nucleotides not matched to a gene: 2. The CDR3 covers 15 residues. CDR3 coding DNA: TGTGCCAGCAGCTTAGGGGACAGACGCACAGATACGCAGTATTTT. Protein: CASSLGDRRTDTQYF.

This clone was detected many times. The rearrangement joins TRBV9 to TRBJ1-2; the D is unclear. V was clipped by 4 bases and J by 0 bases, with 10 bases between them. Germline V gene sequence: CDR1 SGDLS, CDR2 YYNGEE. The CDR3 consists of 14 residues. The CDR3 DNA reads TGTGCCAGCAGCCTACGACATACTAACTATGGCTACACCTTC. Translating it yields CASSLRHTNYGYTF.